This entry describes one T cell receptor (beta chain). The study counted Cohort 3 donors as recovered given two negative PCRs, clearance, or symptom resolution. The data stem from a study of blood T cell repertoires in COVID-19. Study summary: Donors in the United States, Italy and Spain gave samples during acute or convalescent COVID-19.

The authors' processing: By means of reference gene primer amplification, nucleated cell counts were estimated. Libraries were prepared by immunoSEQ multiplex PCR; TCRdb keeps only in-frame clonotypes and omits some of them. D and trimming come from the DNA, and the V and J calls and clone size come from that table. The sample yields 150,000 to 200,000 clones, roughly 84% seen once. The V end was cut by 2 bases, the J end by 0 bases, with 14 bases between. This CDR3 has 16 residues. Germline CDR1 is MNHEY and CDR2 is SVGAGI. The sample consisted of PBMCs or T cells enriched from blood (not recorded which). This sequence originates from a woman in her fifties or sixties who had recovered from COVID-19. The genes are TRBV6-5 and TRBJ2-7; D is ambiguous. CDR3 residues: CASSYPVAPGSYEQYF. For the CDR3, the DNA is TGTGCCAGCAGTTACCCCGTAGCCCCCGGCTCCTACGAGCAGTACTTC.